The entry below describes one T cell receptor (beta chain). The antigen this receptor binds is unknown. The input lacks base qualities; no much larger clone sits a single base away. In the prospective study, participants were 18 to 89 years old, resided in 25 or so geographic areas of the United States, and were enrolled through a virtual design. To assign participants to cohorts, the prospective study relied on clinical history that participants themselves reported in a screening survey and a study questionnaire. In the prospective study, mobile phlebotomists collected whole blood, serum and a nasopharyngeal or oropharyngeal swab from each participant. Additional blood draws and questionnaires over an approximately two-month period could optionally be provided by prospective study participants. Before DNA extraction, prospective study blood samples were shipped either frozen or at room temperature.

TCRbeta CDR3 regions were amplified from genomic DNA by means of the immunoSEQ Assay, a bias-controlled multiplex PCR. In the paper's pipeline: The number of nucleated cells in each sample was estimated by amplification of reference gene primers within the assay. Sequence reads were collapsed and filtered to measure the absolute abundance of every unique TCRbeta CDR3 rearrangement. For each sample, productive Simpson clonality was calculated as the square root of Simpson's diversity index over productive rearrangements. TCRdb mirrors the immuneACCESS table, restricted to in-frame sequences. Some clones are absent from its copies; in checked studies, under half trace to an unresolved V gene, and the reason for the others is unknown. D and trimming come from the DNA, and the V and J calls and clone size come from that table. In all, the sample holds under 250,000 clones, and about nine tenths of those were seen once. The ten largest clones take up roughly 4% of the sample.

The data were taken from a study of blood T cell repertoires in COVID-19 (dated by TCRdb to the early 2020s). Turning to the overall study: Samples covering the acute and convalescent phases of COVID-19 were provided by collaborators in the United States, Italy and Spain. The material from the prospective study consisted of cDNA or gDNA derived from T cells, B-cell-depleted T cells, or PBMCs. The dataset comprised deeply sampled blood TCRbeta repertoires from subjects exposed to, actively infected with, or recovered from COVID-19. The repertoires were released in a freely available public database intended as a resource for research on the immune response to SARS-CoV-2. The samples were drawn from the first 160 participants of the ongoing ImmuneRACE study and from some 1,300 subjects provided by 6 global collaborators. A de-identified subject ID, COVID-19 status, age in years and sex were almost always included in the sample metadata. Where available, HLA class I and class II types were taken from metadata supplied by the sample provider and were not determined by assay-based typing. Beyond this particular receptor, the publication reports: How much clinical and demographic metadata was included differed by source and by participant, and the metadata was provided uncurated.

The CDR3, cysteine through phenylalanine, is 13 amino acids long. Of the read, only the CDR3 DNA is kept; its 39 bases are in frame from base 1. The germline ends are 6 bases apart after V is trimmed by 0 bases and J by 6 bases. Looking up the germline V gene yields CDR1 SGHTA and CDR2 FQGTGA. The sequence is built from TRBV7-3 and TRBJ1-5; the D gene cannot be resolved reliably. Sequencing input: PBMCs or T cells enriched from blood (not recorded which). The source of this sequence is a woman in her thirties with acute COVID-19. The CDR3 in this case is CASSLTAGQPQHF. The bases read TGTGCCAGCAGCTTAACGGCGGGTCAGCCCCAGCATTTT.